This passage covers 13 T cell receptor beta chains from one sample sequenced in a study of cytomegalovirus exposure and HLA in healthy donors. Vbeta (60) and Jbeta (13) primers were used in the PCR. Data came from immunoSEQ multiplex PCR; TCRdb stores just in-frame clones and leaves some out. The sample records about 110,000 clones, 60% to 80% being singletons. The sequenced sample consisted of PBMCs. Every receptor here comes from a man aged 25 to 40 in good health and CMV-seronegative.

The J gene is TRBJ2-3, the V gene TRBV7-6; TRBD2 matches at 10 bases. Trimming at V came to 3 bases and at J to 2 bases, leaving 5 bases not matched to a gene. CDR1 and CDR2 from the germline V gene are SGHVS and FNYEAQ. The CDR3 covers 16 residues. In nucleotides, the CDR3 is TGTGCCAGCAGCTTTAGTAGCGGGAGGATCACAGATACGCAGTATTTT. This sequence encodes CASSFSSGRITDTQYF.

V gene TRBV5-4 combines with J gene TRBJ2-1; 9 bases are shared with TRBD1. The V and J ends lost 3 bases and 6 bases, in that order; junction bases with no gene match: 7. The CDR3 sequence is 15 residues long. Germline CDR1 reads SGHNT; CDR2 reads YYREEE (reference sequence). The CDR3 is CASSSTGTGLNEQFF. The CDR3 nucleotides are TGTGCCAGCAGCTCCACCGGGACAGGGCTCAATGAGCAGTTCTTC.

The chain carries TRBV18 and TRBJ1-1, with D possibly matching TRBD1 (5 bases). V was cut by 2 bases and J by 0 bases, with 10 bases left in between. CDR1 and CDR2 from the germline V gene are KGHSH and LQKENI. This CDR3 is built from 15 residues. The DNA of the CDR3 is TGTGCCAGCTCACCAATGGAGGGGTTGAACACTGAAGCTTTCTTT. Translation: CASSPMEGLNTEAFF.

The gene calls are TRBV19 and TRBJ2-3; D might be TRBD1 (5 bases). The germline CDR1 and CDR2 sequences are LNHDA and SQIVND (reference sequence). Trimming removed 0 bases at V and 3 bases at J, with 10 bases between. This CDR3 spans 15 amino acids. CDR3 sequence: CASSIDGAATDTQYF. As DNA, the CDR3 is TGTGCCAGTAGTATAGATGGGGCCGCAACAGATACGCAGTATTTT.

In nucleotides, the CDR3 is TGTGCCAGCAGCTTTCAGCGGGGGGGCTTCACAGATACGCAGTATTTT. Its protein product is CASSFQRGGFTDTQYF. The gene calls are TRBV7-8 and TRBJ2-3, with 10 positions matching TRBD2. The V segment lost 3 bases and the J segment 2 bases; nucleotides outside the gene matches: 5. The CDR3 runs 16 residues. The germline CDR1 and CDR2 sequences are SGHVS and FQNEAQ.

The CDR3 is CASSSRTASSYNEQFF. In DNA form, the CDR3 reads TGTGCCAGCAGCTCCAGGACAGCTAGCTCCTACAATGAGCAGTTCTTC. The genes are TRBV7-2 and TRBJ2-1; D may be TRBD1 (6 bases). Trimming took 4 bases from V and 0 from J, leaving 13 bases between them. The CDR3 loop spans 16 amino acids. Germline CDR1 and CDR2: SGHTA and FQGNSA.

With respect to this clone: Other DNA sequences within the sample encode an identical CDR3. The V gene is TRBV20-1, the J gene TRBJ1-1; D not resolved. CDR3 length equals 11 residues. Germline CDR1 is DFQATT and CDR2 is SNEGSKA (reference sequence). Trimming took 6 bases from V and 1 from J, leaving 6 bases between them. The CDR3 coding sequence is TGCAGTGCGCCAGAGAACACTGAAGCTTTCTTT. Translated: CSAPENTEAFF.

The gene calls are TRBV10-3 and TRBJ1-5, with a tentative D call TRBD1 (5 bases). Per germline, CDR1 ENHRY and CDR2 SYGVKD. Trimming took off 4 bases at V and 3 bases at J, with 10 bases between the two ends. The length of the CDR3 is 14 residues. This CDR3 reads CAISAPGYNQPQHF. In DNA, the CDR3 is TGTGCCATCAGTGCTCCAGGGTACAATCAGCCCCAGCATTTT.

The chain links TRBV7-2 to TRBJ2-2; TRBD2 is a possible D gene (5 bases). V was trimmed by 4 bases and J by 4 bases, leaving 19 bases between them. This CDR3 spans 17 amino acids. Germline V gene sequence: CDR1 SGHTA, CDR2 FQGNSA. DNA of the CDR3: TGTGCCAGCAGCTCCCGGGGTAAGGCCGTACTCACCGGGGAGCTGTTTTTT. It specifies CASSSRGKAVLTGELFF.

The chain couples TRBV6-4 to TRBJ2-2; 13 bases align to TRBD2. The CDR3 length is 16 residues. Germline CDR1 is MRHNA and CDR2 is SNTAGT. Trimming at V came to 6 bases and at J to 7 bases, leaving 8 bases not matched to a gene. The CDR3 DNA follows: TGTGCCAGCAGCTACGGACTAGCGGGAGAGGGCGGGGAGCTGTTTTTT. Protein: CASSYGLAGEGGELFF.

The V call is TRBV6-1, the J call TRBJ1-1; maybe TRBD1 (5 bases). The CDR3 runs to 15 residues. Trimming pared 3 bases from V and 5 bases from J, leaving 16 bases between. Germline lookup yields CDR1 MNHNS and CDR2 SASEGT. The CDR3 DNA reads TGTGCCAGCAGTGATTCCGGGAGGAAGGGGACTGAAGCTTTCTTT. As protein: CASSDSGRKGTEAFF.

CDR3 amino acids: CASSPPTGWLGGELFF. The CDR3 coding sequence is TGTGCCAGCAGCCCTCCCACAGGGTGGTTGGGCGGGGAGCTGTTTTTT. The chain carries TRBV5-5 and TRBJ2-2; D might be TRBD1 (6 bases). Deletions cut 4 bases from V and 7 bases from J, with 20 bases between. CDR3 length equals 16 residues. In germline, CDR1 is SGHKS, CDR2 YYEKEE (reference sequence).

This clone was detected only a few times. The chain has TRBV6-6 and TRBJ1-1, with a possible D match to TRBD1 (6 bases). Germline values: CDR1 MNHNY, CDR2 SVGAGI (reference sequence). V dropped 6 bases and J dropped 1 base, with 9 bases sitting between them. This CDR3 is built from 13 residues. The CDR3 reads CASRKQGNTEAFF. The DNA of the CDR3 is TGTGCCAGCAGGAAACAGGGGAACACTGAAGCTTTCTTT.